This T cell receptor (beta chain) emerged from a study of OX40 agonist ivuxolimab in advanced cancers. The study in broad terms: Ivuxolimab was a fully human IgG2 agonistic monoclonal antibody targeting the costimulatory receptor OX40 (CD134). Intravenous ivuxolimab was administered to patients every 2 weeks at six dose levels: 0.01, 0.1, 0.3, 1.5, 3 and 10 mg/kg. Among the 50 to 55 dose-escalation patients, some 19 had hepatocellular carcinoma, around 15 melanoma, 9 renal cell carcinoma and 9 head and neck cancer. A male proportion of around 83% and a mean age of around 60 years, ranging from 23 to 79, were recorded for the dose-escalation cohort. Prior anti-PD-1, anti-PD-L1 or anti-CTLA-4 therapy was permitted, and checkpoint inhibitors had been received by about 36% of dose-escalation patients. Three dose-escalation patients achieved partial responses, one with hepatocellular carcinoma and two with cutaneous melanoma. Peripheral TCRbeta sequencing aimed to test whether ivuxolimab altered TCR sequence diversity and caused clonal T-cell expansion. The monotherapy dose-escalation portion (N of about 52 patients) of the phase I ivuxolimab trial is reported in the paper. The investigation overall reported the following: The antigen specificity of the peripheral T cells that underwent clonal expansion was not determined. After ivuxolimab, more expanded clones were found on average in CD8+ T cells than in CD4+ T cells. In partial responders in the 0.1-3.0 mg/kg groups, normalized peripheral clonal expansion was found to be among the lowest, especially among CD8+ T cells. Clonal expansion of both CD4+ and CD8+ blood T cells was observed from baseline to week 6 at doses 0.1 to 3.0 mg/kg. Low levels of normalized T-cell clonal expansion were also shown by some nonresponding patients.

Genomic DNA was isolated from the sorted cells so that the TCRbeta CDR3 region could be sequenced. The immunoSEQ Assay was used for sequencing of TCRbeta CDR3 regions. This immuneACCESS table, as held by TCRdb, lists in-frame sequences with V and J called but not all clones. Of the missing ones, under half trace to an unresolved V gene in checked studies; the others have no known cause. Here the sample has approximately 74,000 clones; 85% to 90% occur a single time. Together, the top ten hold 0.5% to 0.6% of the sample. Patients with autoimmune disease history or receiving systemic immunosuppression were excluded from the trial. Peripheral blood for TCR sequencing was drawn from every dose cohort at baseline, at cycle 4 day 1 and at cycle 7 day 1. The samples were drawn from a first-in-human, open-label, multicenter phase I dose-escalation trial of ivuxolimab. Adults with locally advanced or metastatic melanoma, renal cell carcinoma, hepatocellular carcinoma or head and neck squamous cell carcinoma were enrolled in the trial. Before TCR sequencing, CD4+ T cells and CD8+ T cells from peripheral blood were sorted into separate populations.

The trim is 5 bases for V and 5 bases for J, with a gap of 12 bases between the germline ends. CDR3 length: 13 amino acids, cysteine to phenylalanine. Only the CDR3 DNA stays, 39 bases, in frame from base 1. Via the germline V gene (reference sequence), CDR1 is SEHNR and CDR2 FQNEAQ. With regard to this clone: The antigen this receptor binds is unknown. No much larger clonotype is one base removed from it; base qualities were not supplied. Other DNA sequences in this sample translate to the same CDR3.

Sequencing used CD4+ or CD8+ T cells sorted from blood, obtained in a trial of the OX40 agonist ivuxolimab. The receptor was isolated from an adult with an advanced solid tumor such as melanoma, head and neck, liver or kidney cancer. Here the chain combines TRBV7-9 and TRBJ1-2, with TRBD1 tentatively as D gene (5 bases match). In nucleotide form, the sequence is TGTGCCAGCAGCCCAGGGCAGCGTTATGGCTACACCTTC. Translated, it gives CASSPGQRYGYTF.